One sample yielded the 18 T cell receptor beta chains listed below, sequenced in a study of shared clonotypes between healthy human individuals. Generated by immunoSEQ multiplex PCR, the TCRdb table keeps only in-frame clones and is missing some. The sample includes millions of clones, approximately 92% of them seen just once. The sample was naive CD4+ T cells sorted from blood. Subset of the sample: CD45RA+ positively selected. The receptors stem from a man younger than 35 in good health.

The chain recombines TRBV4-2 with TRBJ2-1; 8 bases are a match to TRBD2. The CDR3 is 17 residues long. J was trimmed by 0 bases and V by 0 bases; bases with no gene match: 4. Germline lookup yields CDR1 LGHNA and CDR2 YNFKEQ. CDR3 coding DNA: TGTGCCAGCAGCCAAGATGCACTAGCGGCCTCCTACAATGAGCAGTTCTTC. Translation gives CASSQDALAASYNEQFF.

The chain links TRBV11-2 to TRBJ2-2; possible D gene TRBD1, 6 bases. Germline values: CDR1 SGHAT, CDR2 FQNNGV. This CDR3 contains 18 residues. V dropped 6 bases and J dropped 2 bases, with 22 bases sitting between them. CDR3 sequence: CASRSFRGPKHNTGELFF. CDR3 coding DNA: TGTGCCAGCAGATCATTCAGGGGCCCGAAACATAACACCGGGGAGCTGTTTTTT.

The chain uses TRBV30 and TRBJ1-2; maybe TRBD1 (6 bases). Between the trimmed V and J ends, which lost 1 base and 4 bases, there was a span of 13 bases. Germline CDR1 and CDR2: GTSNPN and SVGIG (reference sequence). The CDR3 is made up of 14 amino acids. The CDR3 region has the DNA TGTGCCTGGAGTGCGCAACAGGGTGGCTATGGCTACACCTTC. The encoded protein is CAWSAQQGGYGYTF.

The chain couples TRBV7-2 to TRBJ2-2; D not resolved. V was cut by 0 bases and J by 1 base, with 9 bases left in between. Germline loops: CDR1 SGHTA, CDR2 FQGNSA. The CDR3 sequence is 16 residues long. DNA for the CDR3: TGTGCCAGCAGCTTAGCGTTACAGCTGAACACCGGGGAGCTGTTTTTT. Encoded protein: CASSLALQLNTGELFF.

This chain links TRBV13 with TRBJ1-2; D gene uncertain. The length of the CDR3 is 12 residues. V dropped 3 bases and J dropped 3 bases, with 5 bases sitting between them. Germline values: CDR1 PRHDT, CDR2 FYEKMQ (reference sequence). This chain's CDR3 is CASSFLDYGYTF. The CDR3 DNA sequence: TGTGCCAGCAGCTTTTTGGACTATGGCTACACCTTC.

The J gene is TRBJ1-2, the V gene TRBV7-2; no reliable D call. V lost 6 bases to trimming and J lost 4 bases, with 21 bases between them. Germline assignment: CDR1 SGHTA and CDR2 FQGNSA. This CDR3 is 16 amino acids long. CDR3 nucleotides: TGTGCCAGCAGGGTGAGTTCGCAGGCCGCCCTCTATGGCTACACCTTC. It yields the protein CASRVSSQAALYGYTF. Supplemented by reference TRBV7-2 and TRBJ1-2, the full variable domain reads GAGVSQSPSNKVTEKGKDVELRCDPISGHTALYWYRQSLGQGLEFLIYFQGNSAPDKSGLPSDRFSAERTGGSVSTLTIQRTQQEDSAVYLCASRVSSQAALYGYTFGSGTRLTVV.

On this clone itself: A single base separates this from a much larger clone, so it may be a read error. The sample carries other DNA sequences with the same CDR3. The rearrangement uses TRBV5-1 and TRBJ1-1, with D hard to call. Germline values: CDR1 SGHRS, CDR2 YFSETQ. V was shortened by 0 bases and J by 3 bases, with 6 bases between the two germline ends. The CDR3 has 13 residues. CDR3: CASSLERDTEAFF. The CDR3, as DNA: TGCGCCAGCAGCTTGGAAAGGGACACTGAAGCTTTCTTT.

This chain joins TRBV5-4 and TRBJ2-5; 8 bases agree with TRBD1. Germline-derived CDR1 and CDR2 are SGHNT and YYREEE (reference sequence). V trimming: 4 bases; J trimming: 1 base; junction bases outside the gene matches: 3. The CDR3 contains 14 residues. In DNA form, the CDR3 reads TGTGCCAGCAGCCGGGGACAGGTCCAAGAGACCCAGTACTTC. It encodes CASSRGQVQETQYF.

The count of this clone is one. The chain employs TRBV6-1 and TRBJ2-7; 8 nucleotides align to TRBD1. CDR3 length: 14 amino acids. The V segment lost 3 bases and the J segment 6 bases; nucleotides outside the gene matches: 7. CDR1 and CDR2 from the germline V gene are MNHNS and SASEGT. CDR3 sequence: CASSETGVSSEQYF. CDR3 DNA sequence: TGTGCCAGCAGTGAGACAGGGGTTTCGAGCGAGCAGTACTTC.

The rearrangement links TRBV6-5 to TRBJ2-1; TRBD2 matches 8 bases. This CDR3 has 15 amino acids. From germline, CDR1 is MNHEY and CDR2 SVGAGI. With V trimmed by 5 bases and J by 6 bases, 9 bases remained unmatched. CDR3 region: CASSPGTSYGNEQFF. The CDR3 nucleotides read TGTGCCAGCAGTCCCGGGACTAGTTATGGCAATGAGCAGTTCTTC.

The V gene is TRBV29-1, the J gene TRBJ2-1; 9 nucleotides line up with TRBD1. V lost 4 bases, J lost 4 bases, and 2 bases stayed unmatched. Per the germline V gene, CDR1 is SQVTM and CDR2 is ANQGSEA. The CDR3 runs 13 residues. The CDR3 loop is CSVGQGVYNEQFF. The CDR3 coding sequence is TGCAGCGTTGGACAGGGGGTGTACAATGAGCAGTTCTTC.

The table lists this clone with a few counts. Additional DNA sequences in this sample encode the identical CDR3. The gene calls are TRBV25-1 and TRBJ1-5; D is perhaps TRBD1 (5 bases). The CDR3 covers 13 residues. The germline V gene has CDR1 MGHDK and CDR2 SYGVNS. V was pared by 8 bases and J by 0 bases, with 8 bases between. The CDR3 reads CASSDSSNQPQHF. For the CDR3, the DNA is TGTGCCAGCTCCGACAGTAGCAATCAGCCCCAGCATTTT.

V usage is TRBV5-6 and J usage is TRBJ2-7; no clear D gene. Germline-derived CDR1 and CDR2 are SGHDT and YYEEEE. The V and J ends lost 5 bases and 1 base respectively, with 10 bases between them. This CDR3 spans 13 amino acids. The CDR3 sequence is CASSSDVSYEQYF. The CDR3 nucleotides are TGTGCCAGCAGTTCGGACGTTTCCTACGAGCAGTACTTC.

The V gene is TRBV6-5, the J gene TRBJ1-2; TRBD1 might be the D (6 bases). The length of the CDR3 is 12 residues. V lost 4 bases to trimming and J lost 8 bases, with 11 bases between them. CDR1 and CDR2 from the germline V gene are MNHEY and SVGAGI. In nucleotides, the CDR3 is TGTGCCAGCAGTTCCGCAGGGGACGGCTACACCTTC. This codes for CASSSAGDGYTF.

This clone was observed a single time. The rearrangement uses TRBV27 and TRBJ2-3; D remains unclear. The CDR3 spans 13 residues. V shed 5 bases and J shed 0 bases, with 6 bases lying between them. Germline loops: CDR1 MNHEY, CDR2 SMNVEV (reference sequence). CDR3 sequence: CASSRPSTDTQYF. In DNA, the CDR3 is TGTGCCAGCAGTCGCCCTAGCACAGATACGCAGTATTTT.

The chain carries TRBV7-2 and TRBJ2-7, with TRBD1 as a possible D gene (5 bases). CDR1 and CDR2 (germline): SGHTA, FQGNSA. The CDR3 length is 14 residues. The ends were cut back, 3 bases at V and 5 bases at J, with 14 bases in the middle. CDR3 sequence reads: CASSFFTGWDEQYF. Here the CDR3 DNA reads TGTGCCAGCAGCTTTTTTACAGGTTGGGACGAGCAGTACTTC.

The CDR3 here is CAWSPGQGHYGYTF. CDR3 coding DNA: TGTGCCTGGAGTCCCGGACAGGGCCACTATGGCTACACCTTC. The rearrangement joins TRBV30 to TRBJ1-2; 8 bases are a match to TRBD1. V trimming: 2 bases; J trimming: 3 bases; junction bases outside the gene matches: 5. This CDR3 comprises 14 residues. Germline V CDR1 and CDR2: GTSNPN, SVGIG (reference sequence).

The chain couples TRBV7-8 to TRBJ2-7; the D gene could be TRBD1 or TRBD2 (5 bases each). The CDR3 sequence is 18 residues long. Germline CDR1 and CDR2: SGHVS and FQNEAQ. Deletions cut 2 bases from V and 4 bases from J, with 24 bases between. CDR3 coding DNA: TGTGCCAGCAGCTTACTGTTGGCCAACTTGGGACGGGATTACGAGCAGTACTTC. As protein: CASSLLLANLGRDYEQYF.